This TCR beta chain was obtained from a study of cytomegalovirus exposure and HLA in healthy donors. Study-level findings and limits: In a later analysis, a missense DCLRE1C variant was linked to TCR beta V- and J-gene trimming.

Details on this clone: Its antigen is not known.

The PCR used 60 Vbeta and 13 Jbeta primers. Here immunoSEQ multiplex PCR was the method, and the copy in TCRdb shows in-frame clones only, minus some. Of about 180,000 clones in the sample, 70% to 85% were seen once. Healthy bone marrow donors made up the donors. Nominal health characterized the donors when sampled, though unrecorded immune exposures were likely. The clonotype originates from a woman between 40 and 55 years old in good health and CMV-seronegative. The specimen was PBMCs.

The chain's CDR3 is CASSLDRQGPHNGQFF. In DNA form, the CDR3 reads TGTGCCAGCAGCTTGGATAGACAGGGGCCCCACAATGGACAGTTCTTC. J is TRBJ2-1 and V is TRBV5-8; 8 nucleotides match TRBD1. V was clipped by 0 bases and J by 13 bases; unmatched bases: 15. Germline V gene data show CDR1 as SGHTS and CDR2 as YDEGEE. There are 16 residues in the CDR3. The full variable domain, its missing parts supplied by reference TRBV5-8 and TRBJ2-1, is EAGVTQSPTHLIKTRGQQATLRCSPISGHTSVYWYQQALGLGLQFLLWYDEGEERNRGNFPPRFSGRQFPNYSSELNVNALELEDSALYLCASSLDRQGPHNGQFFGPGTRLTVL.